These T cell receptor beta chains were read from a single sample in a study of cytomegalovirus exposure and HLA in healthy donors. TCRdb's copy holds only in-frame clones and misses some; the assay was immunoSEQ multiplex PCR. The sample has about 89,000 clones, over 65% seen once. Material for sequencing was PBMCs. These receptors were taken from a male donor in good health and CMV-seronegative. Both conserved end residues are trimmed from each CDR3. Each record gives: D gene, V gene, CDR3 protein. The D gene is left open where the match is weak.

TRBD2,TRBV4-1,ASSQDPGLAVNNEQF
TRBD2,TRBV19,ASSMGGRIYEQY
TRBD2,TRBV28,ATRLAVTTDTQY
-,TRBV6-5,ASSGGIPTDTQY
-,TRBV6-5,ASSPDVTRGTEAF
-,TRBV5-1,ASSLGTMPAEQY
TRBD1,TRBV5-1,ASSLQTGINYGYT
-,TRBV7-2,ASSLATHQETQY
TRBD1,TRBV5-6,ASSGGQTYSGNTIY
-,TRBV2,ASSEFQGRSQKLF
-,TRBV28,ASISQGEGTEAF
TRBD2,TRBV5-1,ASSWGLAGKYNEQF
TRBD2,TRBV30,AWKGTSGPYEQY
-,TRBV6-6,ASSVNTEAF
-,TRBV18,ASSQTGAHEQF
TRBD2,TRBV14,ASRTSGTYNEQF
-,TRBV6-6,ASTKRGEKLF
TRBD2,TRBV6-5,ASSSLAGGQETQY
TRBD2,TRBV7-8,ASSSGLAGYEQY
TRBD1,TRBV4-1,ASSQGRDSLYGYT
TRBD1,TRBV7-9,ASSAPGQGIRGQY
TRBD1,TRBV14,ASSQMRDGSGTGKAAF
TRBD1,TRBV28,ASSLQGVNQPQH
-,TRBV5-6,ASSLRTVTFSNQPQH
TRBD2,TRBV28,ASRNAGGPTLSEQY
TRBD1,TRBV5-1,ASRDRGIKWHTEAF
-,TRBV6-1,ASNPLALLTDTQY
-,TRBV6-5,ASSLAGIYRGTQY
-,TRBV7-9,ASSLNGQEYEQY
-,TRBV6-5,ASSYSGAASYNEQF
TRBD1,TRBV19,ASSWDRDAEQY
TRBD2,TRBV5-4,ASSLGIAGAYEQY
TRBD1,TRBV30,ALHSPRTGNHYNEQF
-,TRBV6-1,ASRRGRNQPQH
TRBD2,TRBV19,ASSRGLAGGTTDTQY
-,TRBV5-1,ASSSDRYEQY
-,TRBV28,ASSLSGGGYGYT
TRBD1,TRBV12-5,ASAPAGTENTGELF
TRBD1,TRBV28,ASSRTGETYEQY
TRBD2,TRBV11-3,ASRRGDGYNEQF
TRBD2,TRBV27,ASRTSGRVQYEQY
TRBD1,TRBV28,ASINAPAGTAYGYT